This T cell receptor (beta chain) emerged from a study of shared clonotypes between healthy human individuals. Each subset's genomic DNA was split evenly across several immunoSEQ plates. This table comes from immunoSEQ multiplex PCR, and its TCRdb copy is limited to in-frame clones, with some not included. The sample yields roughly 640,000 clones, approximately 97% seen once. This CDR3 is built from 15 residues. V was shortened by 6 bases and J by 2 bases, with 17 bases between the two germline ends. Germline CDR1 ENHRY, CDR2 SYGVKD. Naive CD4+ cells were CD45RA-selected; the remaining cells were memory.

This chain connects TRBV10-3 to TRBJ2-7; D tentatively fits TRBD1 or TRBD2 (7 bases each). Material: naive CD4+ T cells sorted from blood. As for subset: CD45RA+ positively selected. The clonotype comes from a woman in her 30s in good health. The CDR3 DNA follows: TGTGCCATCAGCAGCCGACAGGGAGGGGCCTACGAGCAGTACTTC. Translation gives CAISSRQGGAYEQYF.